The T cell receptor beta chain described here comes from a study of OX40 agonist ivuxolimab in advanced cancers. Concerning the study at large: Ivuxolimab was an agonistic, fully human IgG2 monoclonal antibody directed against OX40 (CD134), a costimulatory receptor. The dose-escalation cohort was about 83% male with a mean age of approximately 60 years, ranging from roughly 20 to 80. The purpose of peripheral TCRbeta sequencing was to test whether ivuxolimab changed TCR sequence diversity and led to clonal T-cell expansion. Three dose-escalation patients achieved partial responses, one with hepatocellular carcinoma and two with cutaneous melanoma. Intravenous ivuxolimab was administered to patients every 2 weeks at six dose levels: 0.01, 0.1, 0.3, 1.5, 3 and 10 mg/kg. Of the 52 patients in dose escalation, approximately 20 had hepatocellular carcinoma, some 15 had melanoma, 9 had renal cell carcinoma and 9 had head and neck cancer. The paper covers the monotherapy dose-escalation part of the phase I ivuxolimab trial, which included N ≈ 52 patients. Patients were allowed to have had prior anti-PD-1, anti-PD-L1 or anti-CTLA-4 therapy, and approximately 40% of the dose-escalation patients had previously received checkpoint inhibitors.

A remark on this clone: It lacks a known antigen. The input lacks base qualities; no much larger clone sits a single base away.

The trial excluded patients who had a history of autoimmune disease or were on systemic immunosuppression. Peripheral blood for TCR sequencing was drawn from every dose cohort at baseline, at cycle 4 day 1 and at cycle 7 day 1. Samples came from an open-label, multicenter, first-in-human phase I dose-escalation trial of ivuxolimab. Adults with locally advanced or metastatic melanoma, renal cell carcinoma, hepatocellular carcinoma or head and neck squamous cell carcinoma were enrolled in the trial. CD4+ and CD8+ T cells were sorted separately from peripheral blood before TCR sequencing. Counted from cysteine to phenylalanine, this CDR3 has 16 amino acids. Only the CDR3 part of the read is kept: 48 bases, read in frame from the first base. Trimming at the junction amounts to 3 bases on V and 6 bases on J, and the germline ends lie 18 bases apart. The germline V gene specifies LGHNA as CDR1 and YNFKEQ as CDR2.

Genomic DNA was isolated from the sorted cells so that the TCRbeta CDR3 region could be sequenced. The immunoSEQ Assay was used to sequence the TCRbeta CDR3 regions. TCRdb stores this immuneACCESS table with in-frame sequences only. Part of the clones is absent; in the studies checked, under half of the shortfall reflects unresolved V genes, and no reason is known for the rest. The sample profile shows around 80,000 clones; 84% of them were found once. The ten largest clones represent approximately 2.6% of the sample. Study-wide findings and limitations: Antigen specificity was not determined for the clonally expanded peripheral T cells. Clonal expansion of both CD4+ and CD8+ blood T cells was observed from baseline to week 6 at doses 0.1 to 3.0 mg/kg. On average, CD8+ T cells showed more expanded clones than CD4+ T cells after ivuxolimab. Low levels of normalized T-cell clonal expansion were also seen in some patients who did not respond. Partial responders in the 0.1-3.0 mg/kg groups had among the lowest normalized peripheral clonal expansion, especially among CD8+ T cells.

In this chain, TRBV4-2 is recombined with TRBJ2-4; the D gene is perhaps TRBD1, on 6 matching bases. The receptor's source is an adult with an advanced solid tumor such as melanoma, head and neck, liver or kidney cancer. The sequencing here drew on CD4+ or CD8+ T cells sorted from blood, taken in a trial of the OX40 agonist ivuxolimab. The DNA reads TGTGCCAGCAGCCAGACGTTACAGGGTCAGGGAAACATTCAGTACTTC. Its protein reads: CASSQTLQGQGNIQYF.